The T cell receptor beta chain described here comes from a study of vaccination effects on CD4 cells after COVID-19. Sequencing was performed with immunoSEQ multiplex PCR; in TCRdb, only in-frame clones are kept and a portion is missing. The sample contains approximately 23,000 clones, around 62% of which appear only once. Germline loops: CDR1 LGHDT, CDR2 YNNKEL (reference sequence). The CDR3 is made up of 11 amino acids. The ends were cut back, 2 bases at V and 10 bases at J, with 8 bases in the middle. Antigen-specific CD4+ T cell clonotypes were called by their expansion after viral peptide-pool culture in ViraFEST. Subsequent to a culture period of more than 8 days, CD4+ T cells were isolated. Absence of prior SARS-CoV-2 infection characterized the vaccine recipients, who showed negative nucleocapsid antibodies. In this sample, this clone turned up a few times. Its antigen is not known.

The material sequenced was CD4+ T cells from PBMCs cultured with HCoV-NL63 spike peptides, taken before COVID-19 vaccination. The chain joins TRBV3-1 (or the pseudogene TRBV3-2) to TRBJ1-2; no clear D gene. The sequence derives from a human donor who received a COVID-19 vaccine. The CDR3 region is CASSQFEAYTF. The CDR3 coding sequence is TGTGCCAGCAGCCAATTTGAAGCCTACACCTTC.